The 31 T cell receptor beta chains reported below all come from one sample, sequenced in a study of breast tumors, draining lymph nodes, adjacent tissues. TCRdb itself ran the multiplex PCR reads through MiXCR, one entry per CDR3 protein. The sample consists of roughly 110,000 distinct CDR3 sequences, 30% of them appearing once. The lymph nodes were axillary draining lymph nodes from breast cancer patients. Material for sequencing was axillary lymph node tissue. The receptors were sampled from a female donor with breast cancer. Some clones in this sample may be carry-over from other donors' samples.

At least ten counts were recorded for this clonotype. V and J are TRBV28 and TRBJ1-2, with D perhaps matching TRBD1 (5 bases). The CDR3 sequence is 13 residues long. V shed 7 bases and J shed 3 bases, with 12 bases lying between them. CDR1 and CDR2 (germline): MDHEN, SYDVKM. The CDR3 bases are TGTGCCAGCACTCGGGACGCCTACTATGGCTACACCTTC. Protein sequence: CASTRDAYYGYTF.

This clonotype occurred many times. Just one base apart from a much larger clone, this may be a read error. This chain links TRBV20-1 with TRBJ2-7; 10 nucleotides align to TRBD1. This CDR3 is built from 12 residues. Germline assignment: CDR1 DFQATT and CDR2 SNEGSKA (reference sequence). With V trimmed by 5 bases and J by 6 bases, 4 bases remained unmatched. The CDR3 loop is CSAGQGVGEQYF. Here the CDR3 DNA reads TGCAGTGCTGGACAGGGGGTGGGCGAGCAGTACTTC.

This clonotype was counted at least ten times. This chain uses TRBV9 with TRBJ2-3; D ambiguous. Germline-derived CDR1 and CDR2 are SGDLS and YYNGEE. V was shortened by 0 bases and J by 5 bases, with 7 bases between the two germline ends. The CDR3 runs 13 residues. The CDR3 protein is CASSVGMGDTQYF. The CDR3 DNA reads as TGTGCCAGCAGCGTAGGAATGGGAGATACGCAGTATTTT.

This clonotype was counted many times. This chain joins TRBV2 and TRBJ2-7; 8 bases agree with TRBD1. The CDR3 loop spans 14 amino acids. The germline V gene has CDR1 SNHLY and CDR2 FYNNEI. V trimming: 6 bases; J trimming: 6 bases; junction bases outside the gene matches: 10. CDR3 DNA: TGTGCCAGCAGATCGGAACAGGGGGTGGTCGAGCAGTACTTC. As protein: CASRSEQGVVEQYF.

This clonotype came up many times. V usage is TRBV18 and J usage is TRBJ2-7; 7 bases agree with TRBD1. Per germline, CDR1 KGHSH and CDR2 LQKENI. J gave up 2 bases and V 0 bases, and 4 bases lay outside the gene matches. The CDR3 loop spans 15 amino acids. This CDR3 reads CASSPPRTGPYEQYF. The CDR3 DNA follows: TGTGCCAGCTCACCACCTCGGACAGGACCCTACGAGCAGTACTTC.

This clonotype was found a few times. Just one base apart from a much larger clone, this may be a read error. The V call is TRBV5-6, the J call TRBJ2-7; D not certain. The germline V gene has CDR1 SGHDT and CDR2 YYEEEE. CDR3 length: 12 residues. Trimming pared 1 base from V and 6 bases from J, leaving 8 bases between. This CDR3 reads CASSLRESEQYF. Written as DNA, the CDR3 is TGTGCCAGCAGCTTGCGAGAATCCGAGCAGTACTTC.

For this clonotype: A much larger clone sits a single nucleotide away, making a read error possible. This chain links TRBV20-1 with TRBJ2-5, with a possible D match to TRBD1 (5 bases). This CDR3 contains 11 residues. The germline gives CDR1 DFQATT, CDR2 SNEGSKA (reference sequence). CDR3 DNA sequence: TGCAGTGTTAGACAGAAAGAGACCCAGTCCTTC. It specifies CSVRQKETQSF.

In this sample, this clonotype turned up many times. The V gene is TRBV12-3 or TRBV12-4, the J gene TRBJ1-2; maybe TRBD1 (6 bases). V lost 2 bases and J lost 8, with 12 bases in between. This CDR3 has 13 residues. Here the CDR3 reads CASSLTGSWGYTF. Written as DNA, the CDR3 is TGTGCCAGCAGTTTAACAGGGTCTTGGGGCTACACCTTC.

This clonotype was detected ten times or more. The chain joins TRBV5-1 to TRBJ2-7, with 12 positions matching TRBD2. Germline V lookup: CDR1 SGHRS, CDR2 YFSETQ. The CDR3 runs to 17 residues. With 4 bases clipped from V and 0 bases from J, the junction kept 8 bases outside the gene matches. CDR3 sequence reads: CASSTGTSGHSSYEQYF. In DNA form, the CDR3 reads TGCGCCAGCAGCACCGGGACTAGCGGGCACAGCTCCTACGAGCAGTACTTC.

The chain carries TRBV28 and TRBJ2-3; D uncertain. There are 16 residues in the CDR3. The V end lost 3 bases, the J end lost 6 bases, and 19 bases lay between the germline ends. Germline V CDR1 and CDR2: MDHEN, SYDVKM. The CDR3 spells CASSFPGQTGGDTQYF. The DNA of the CDR3 is TGTGCCAGCAGTTTCCCCGGGCAGACCGGTGGGGATACGCAGTATTTT. Drawing the rest from reference TRBV28 and TRBJ2-3, the complete variable domain is DVKVTQSSRYLVKRTGEKVFLECVQDMDHENMFWYRQDPGLGLRLIYFSYDVKMKEKGDIPEGYSVSREKKERFSLILESASTNQTSMYLCASSFPGQTGGDTQYFGPGTRLTVL.

This clonotype was counted ten times or more. The CDR3 is CASSAAPNTEAFF. Here the CDR3 DNA reads TGTGCCAGCAGTGCAGCTCCGAACACTGAAGCTTTCTTT. This chain uses TRBV7-8 with TRBJ1-1; the D is unclear. V was shortened by 6 bases and J by 1 base, with 9 bases between the two germline ends. This CDR3 comprises 13 residues. From germline, CDR1 is SGHVS and CDR2 FQNEAQ.

Sample share makes this clonotype medium-sized. The V call is TRBV15, the J call TRBJ2-3, with D hard to call. Germline V gene data show CDR1 as LNHNV and CDR2 as YYDKDF (reference sequence). The CDR3 has 14 residues. V was clipped by 8 bases and J by 2 bases, with 14 bases between them. The CDR3 nucleotides read TGTGCCACCTCCTCGGTGGGATACACAGATACGCAGTATTTT. This gives the protein CATSSVGYTDTQYF.

This clonotype was found many times. This rearrangement joins TRBV19 to TRBJ2-1; D is unresolved. Germline V gives CDR1 LNHDA, CDR2 SQIVND (reference sequence). The V end was cut by 6 bases, the J end by 5 bases, with 8 bases between. The CDR3 loop spans 12 amino acids. The CDR3 loop is CASRFEDNEQFF. In DNA form, the CDR3 reads TGTGCCAGTAGATTTGAGGACAATGAGCAGTTCTTC.

This clonotype was observed many times. The CDR3 here is CASSPPNQGPYGYTF. CDR3 bases: TGTGCCAGCTCACCACCGAATCAGGGCCCCTATGGCTACACCTTC. The chain recombines TRBV18 with TRBJ1-2; D is possibly TRBD1 (5 bases). CDR3 length: 15 residues. Trimming took 0 bases from V and 4 from J, leaving 12 bases between them. The germline V gene encodes CDR1 KGHSH and CDR2 LQKENI.

At least ten counts were recorded for this clonotype. The chain uses TRBV7-2 and TRBJ2-1; 9 bases map to TRBD1. Germline CDR1 reads SGHTA; CDR2 reads FQGNSA. This CDR3 region has 17 residues. V lost 1 base to trimming and J lost 3 bases; unmatched junction nucleotides: 7. The CDR3 here is CASSLDRTGVYYNEQFF. The CDR3 DNA sequence: TGTGCCAGCAGCTTAGACAGGACAGGGGTTTACTACAATGAGCAGTTCTTC.

A word on this clonotype: This may come from a read error, since a much larger clone is one base off. The rearrangement links TRBV20-1 to TRBJ2-1; a possible D gene is TRBD2 (6 bases). This CDR3 spans 15 amino acids. The germline V gene has CDR1 DFQATT and CDR2 SNEGSKA (reference sequence). Trimming took 1 base from V and 4 from J, leaving 14 bases between them. The CDR3, as DNA: TGCAGTGCTAGAGGCGGCGGGGTACCTTACAATGAGCAGTTCTTC. As protein: CSARGGGVPYNEQFF.

The chain joins TRBV15 to TRBJ2-1; TRBD2 agrees at 12 bases. Trimming took 5 bases from V and 7 from J; bases not matched to a gene: 9. The germline V gene has CDR1 LNHNV and CDR2 YYDKDF (reference sequence). The CDR3 contains 16 residues. CDR3 in DNA: TGTGCCACCAGCTATCTAGCGGGGGGGCTAGGGAATGAGCAGTTCTTC. Translation gives CATSYLAGGLGNEQFF.

This clonotype occurred many times. J is TRBJ2-2 and V is TRBV5-8; D might be TRBD1 or TRBD2, each matching 6 bases. This CDR3 region has 15 residues. V lost 2 bases, J lost 4 bases, and 12 bases lay in between. Germline CDR1 SGHTS, CDR2 YDEGEE. In DNA form, the CDR3 reads TGTGCCAGCAGCTTAGGTGGAGGGGGCACCGGGGAGCTGTTTTTT. Amino acids: CASSLGGGGTGELFF.

This clonotype was counted many times. This chain uses TRBV7-8 with TRBJ2-7; 11 nucleotides align to TRBD1. The germline gives CDR1 SGHVS, CDR2 FQNEAQ. CDR3 length: 18 residues. V lost 1 base and J lost 3; bases outside the gene matches: 11. CDR3 sequence (DNA): TGTGCCAGCAGCTTAGGGGTGGGGGACAGGGGGTTACACTACGAGCAGTACTTC. Amino acid sequence: CASSLGVGDRGLHYEQYF.

The rearrangement joins TRBV6-6 to TRBJ1-3; TRBD1 might be the D (6 bases). Germline loops: CDR1 MNHNY, CDR2 SVGAGI (reference sequence). This CDR3 is 13 amino acids long. Trimming took off 7 bases at V and 7 bases at J, with 14 bases between the two ends. The CDR3 reads CASKTGTANTIYF. CDR3 DNA sequence: TGTGCCAGCAAGACAGGAACGGCGAACACCATATATTTT.

This clonotype has a count of ten or more. V usage is TRBV4-2 and J usage is TRBJ1-3, with 7 bases matching TRBD1. Losses at the gene ends were 5 bases for V and 7 bases for J; bases not matched to a gene: 11. The CDR3 totals 15 residues. Germline CDR1 is LGHNA and CDR2 is YNFKEQ. CDR3 amino acids: CASSDGDSVVNTIYF. CDR3 bases: TGTGCCAGCAGCGATGGGGACAGTGTCGTGAACACCATATATTTT.

This clonotype was counted ten times or more. The CDR3 DNA reads as TGCGCCAGCAGCTTGACCAGGCTAGGAACCGGGGAGCTGTTTTTT. This codes for CASSLTRLGTGELFF. The genes are TRBV5-1 and TRBJ2-2; unclear D gene. The CDR3 contains 15 residues. Germline V lookup: CDR1 SGHRS, CDR2 YFSETQ. V dropped 1 base and J dropped 5 bases, with 12 bases sitting between them.

The table lists this clonotype with many counts. This rearrangement joins TRBV6-2 or TRBV6-3 to TRBJ1-3; 7 bases are a match to TRBD1. The trim removed 5 bases at V and 2 bases at J, leaving 6 bases unmatched. From germline, CDR1 is MNHEY and CDR2 SVGEGT. The CDR3 sequence is 15 residues long. CDR3 nucleotide sequence: TGTGCCAGCAGTAGGAGGAGGGGGCCTGGAAACACCATATATTTT. It codes for CASSRRRGPGNTIYF.

This clonotype has a count of ten or more. The chain is built from TRBV9 and TRBJ1-5, with a possible D match to TRBD1 (5 bases). CDR1 is SGDLS and CDR2 is YYNGEE in the germline V gene. The CDR3 is 15 amino acids. The V and J ends lost 3 bases and 2 bases respectively, with 12 bases between them. CDR3 residues: CASSATGGGNQPQHF. The CDR3 DNA follows: TGTGCCAGCAGCGCAACAGGTGGGGGCAATCAGCCCCAGCATTTT.

There are many counts of this clonotype. The chain combines TRBV20-1 with TRBJ2-4; D remains unclear. The CDR3 contains 13 residues. Trimming stripped 5 bases from V and 1 base from J, with 9 bases between. CDR1 and CDR2 from the germline V gene are DFQATT and SNEGSKA (reference sequence). CDR3 DNA: TGCAGTGCTTACAACATTGCCAAAAACATTCAGTACTTC. Protein: CSAYNIAKNIQYF.

The genes are TRBV14 and TRBJ2-7; D is possibly TRBD1 or TRBD2 (5 bases each). Germline V gene sequence: CDR1 SGHDN, CDR2 FVKESK. V lost 1 base, J lost 4 bases, and 11 bases lay in between. This CDR3 spans 14 amino acids. CDR3 in amino acids: CASSQGSGGYEQYF. The CDR3 DNA sequence: TGTGCCAGCAGCCAAGGGTCTGGGGGATACGAGCAGTACTTC.

This clonotype showed up many times. The gene calls are TRBV7-9 and TRBJ1-1; TRBD1 matches at 7 bases. From germline, CDR1 is SEHNR and CDR2 FQNEAQ (reference sequence). V dropped 0 bases and J dropped 8; count of bases not matched to a gene: 6. This CDR3 contains 14 residues. CDR3 amino acids: CASSLASTGSEAFF. The CDR3 bases are TGTGCCAGCAGCTTAGCCTCGACAGGGTCCGAAGCTTTCTTT.

This clonotype was seen at least ten times. The chain couples TRBV18 to TRBJ2-7, with D unresolved. Germline V lookup: CDR1 KGHSH, CDR2 LQKENI. The ends were cut back, 0 bases at V and 5 bases at J, with 14 bases in the middle. The CDR3 extends over 15 amino acids. The DNA of the CDR3 is TGTGCCAGCTCACCACCGGCATCCTCTTCGCACGAGCAGTACTTC. Residues: CASSPPASSSHEQYF.

The sample holds many counts of this clonotype. V and J are TRBV7-8 and TRBJ1-4; D gene uncertain. Trimming removed 5 bases from V and 2 bases from J, with 15 bases in between. Germline V CDR1 and CDR2: SGHVS, FQNEAQ. The CDR3 extends over 16 amino acids. The CDR3 reads CASSKWTAATNEKLFF. The CDR3, as DNA: TGTGCCAGCAGCAAATGGACCGCTGCCACTAATGAAAAACTGTTTTTT.

This clonotype was picked up many times. V is TRBV19 and J is TRBJ2-2, with D hard to call. This CDR3 is built from 13 residues. V lost 8 bases and J lost 7, with 14 bases in between. The V gene's germline CDR1 is LNHDA and CDR2 SQIVND (reference sequence). CDR3: CASDWGKGGELFF. The CDR3 region has the DNA TGTGCCAGTGATTGGGGAAAAGGCGGGGAGCTGTTTTTT.

This clonotype has ten or more counts. The rearrangement joins TRBV7-2 to TRBJ2-7, with a tentative D call TRBD1 (5 bases). The CDR3 length is 12 residues. Germline loops: CDR1 SGHTA, CDR2 FQGNSA. V was cut by 5 bases and J by 4 bases, with 9 bases left in between. The CDR3 DNA reads TGTGCCAGCAGCCTAAGACAGTACGAGCAGTACTTC. It specifies CASSLRQYEQYF.